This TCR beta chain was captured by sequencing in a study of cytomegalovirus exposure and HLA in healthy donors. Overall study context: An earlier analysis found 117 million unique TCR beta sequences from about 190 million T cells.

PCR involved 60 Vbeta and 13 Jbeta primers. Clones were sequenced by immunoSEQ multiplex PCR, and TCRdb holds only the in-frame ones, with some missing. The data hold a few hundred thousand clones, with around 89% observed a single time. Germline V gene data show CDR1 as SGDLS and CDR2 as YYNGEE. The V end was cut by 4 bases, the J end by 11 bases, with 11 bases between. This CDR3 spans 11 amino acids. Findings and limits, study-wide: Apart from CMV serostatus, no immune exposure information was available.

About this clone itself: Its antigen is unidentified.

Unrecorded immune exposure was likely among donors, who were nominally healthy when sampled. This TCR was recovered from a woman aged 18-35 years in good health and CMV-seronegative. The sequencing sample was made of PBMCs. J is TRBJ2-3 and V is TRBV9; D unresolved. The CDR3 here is CASSPGLMQYF. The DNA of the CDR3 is TGTGCCAGCAGCCCCGGTTTGATGCAGTATTTT.